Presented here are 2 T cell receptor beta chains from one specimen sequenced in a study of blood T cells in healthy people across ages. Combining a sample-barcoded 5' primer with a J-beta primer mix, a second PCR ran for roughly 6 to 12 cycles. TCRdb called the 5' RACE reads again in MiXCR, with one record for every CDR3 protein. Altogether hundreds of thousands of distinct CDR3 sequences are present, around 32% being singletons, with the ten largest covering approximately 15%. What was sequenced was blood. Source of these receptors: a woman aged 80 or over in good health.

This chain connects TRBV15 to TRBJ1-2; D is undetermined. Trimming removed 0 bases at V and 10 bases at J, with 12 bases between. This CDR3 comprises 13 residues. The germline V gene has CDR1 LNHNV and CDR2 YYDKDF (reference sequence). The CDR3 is CATSRDVSVDYTF. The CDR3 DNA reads TGTGCCACCAGCAGAGATGTGTCAGTGGACTACACCTTC.

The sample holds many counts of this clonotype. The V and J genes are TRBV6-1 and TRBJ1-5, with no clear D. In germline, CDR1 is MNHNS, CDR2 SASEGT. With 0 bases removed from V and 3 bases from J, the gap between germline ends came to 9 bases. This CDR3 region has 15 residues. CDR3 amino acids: CASSEAGGNNQPQHF. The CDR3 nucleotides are TGTGCCAGCAGTGAAGCAGGAGGGAACAATCAGCCCCAGCATTTT.